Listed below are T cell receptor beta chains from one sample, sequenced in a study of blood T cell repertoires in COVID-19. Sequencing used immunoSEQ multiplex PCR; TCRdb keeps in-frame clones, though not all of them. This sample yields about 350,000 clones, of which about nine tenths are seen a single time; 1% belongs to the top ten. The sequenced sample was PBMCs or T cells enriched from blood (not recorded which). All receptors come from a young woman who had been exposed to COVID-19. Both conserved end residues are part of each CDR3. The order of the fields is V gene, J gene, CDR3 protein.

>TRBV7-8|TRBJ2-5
CASSQRGAGETQYF
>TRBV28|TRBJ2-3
CASGLAGVGTDTQYF
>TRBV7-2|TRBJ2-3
CASSLPYRGLRDTQYF
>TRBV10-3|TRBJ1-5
CATRQGEGANQPQHF
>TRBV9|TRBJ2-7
CASSVGSPADEQYF
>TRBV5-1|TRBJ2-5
CASSFLAGADIQETQYF
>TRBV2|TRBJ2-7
CASSEGGSGLATSYEQYF
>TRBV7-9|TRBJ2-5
CASSFPGLVRSETQYF
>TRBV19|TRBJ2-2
CASSPRTGPNTGELFF
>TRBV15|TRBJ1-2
CATSRDLVGGSYGYTF
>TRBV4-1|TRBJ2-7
CASSHAGTGPYEQYF
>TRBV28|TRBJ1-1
CASSFPGRWGPEAFF
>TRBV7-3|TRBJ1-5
CASSFSSQPQHF
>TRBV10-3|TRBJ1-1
CAISFRGRSEAFF
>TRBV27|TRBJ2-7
CASWMLPPGQGRYEQYF
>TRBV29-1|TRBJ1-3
CSALGRGSGNTIYF
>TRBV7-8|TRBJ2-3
CASSLVSDTQYF
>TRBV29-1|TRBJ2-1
CSVEFRDRGLNEQFF
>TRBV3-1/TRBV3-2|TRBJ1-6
CASSPEGSPLHF
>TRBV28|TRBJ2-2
CASRVTSVRDTGELFF
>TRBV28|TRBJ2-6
CASPRETGTNVLTF
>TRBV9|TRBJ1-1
CASQRRRVQHNTEAFF
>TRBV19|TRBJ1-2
CARTHLRGSIDYGYTF
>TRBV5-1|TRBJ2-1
CASSLAGRAWDEQFF
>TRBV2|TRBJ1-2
CARPRGTGGAGGRGGYTF
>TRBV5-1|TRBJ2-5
CASRKGQWWSQETQYF
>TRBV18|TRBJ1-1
CASSPPPQGNTEAFF
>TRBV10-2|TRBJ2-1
CASRGGGSYNEQFF
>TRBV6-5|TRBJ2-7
CASSYSDRGYEQYF
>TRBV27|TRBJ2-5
CASRRLAGGGETQYF
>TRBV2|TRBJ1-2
CASSERQDYGYTF
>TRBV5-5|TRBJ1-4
CASSLGGQGHEKLFF
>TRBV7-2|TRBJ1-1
CASSQQMNTEAFF
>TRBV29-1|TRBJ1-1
CSVWSGTEAFF
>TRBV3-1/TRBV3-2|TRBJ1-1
CASSRGTGVGGTEAFF
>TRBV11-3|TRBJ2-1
CASSSRVRNYNEQFF
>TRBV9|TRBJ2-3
CASSVGRGRAADTQYF
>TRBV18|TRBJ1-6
CASSPGGSSYNSPLHF
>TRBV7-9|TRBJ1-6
CASSSEGASSYNSPLHF
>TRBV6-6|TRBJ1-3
CASSGGGVGNTIYF
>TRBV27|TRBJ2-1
CASSFLGMGREPREQFF
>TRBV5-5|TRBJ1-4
CASSSKDRQQGYNEKLFF
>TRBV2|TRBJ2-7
CAHSGAGGYEQYF
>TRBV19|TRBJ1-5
CASNGGRGQPQHF
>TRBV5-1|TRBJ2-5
CASSPRLAGEVETQYF
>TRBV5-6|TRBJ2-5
CASSLGQSGTQYF
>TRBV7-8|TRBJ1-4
CASSPSATGGTNEKLFF
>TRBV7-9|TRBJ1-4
CASSFGTGGNEKLFF
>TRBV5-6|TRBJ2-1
CASSSGGNNEQFF
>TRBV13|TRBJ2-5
CASSSRGETQYF
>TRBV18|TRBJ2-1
CASSKGLAGDGYEQFF
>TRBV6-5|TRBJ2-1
CASSAATGSYNEQFF
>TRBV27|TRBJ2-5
CASSPRQGTVTQYF
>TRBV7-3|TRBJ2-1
CASSPPGLAGESEQFF
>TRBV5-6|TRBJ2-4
CASSSMGLAGFKNIQYF
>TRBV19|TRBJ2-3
CASSIKQGAADTQYF
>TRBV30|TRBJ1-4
CAWSRGGATNEKLFF
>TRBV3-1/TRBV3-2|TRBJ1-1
CASRGNSGDTEAFF
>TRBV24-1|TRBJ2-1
CATSDVTGVAYNEQFF